This TCR beta chain is from a study of T-cell reconstitution after alpha-beta-depleted transplantation in children. Study-level points and caveats: Roughly two months post-transplant, alpha-beta T cells reportedly originated from several hundred graft clones that had expanded. The origin of high day-60 TCRbeta diversity in some patients lay in surviving recipient T cells and thymic progenitors. Once a year had passed after transplant, T-cell counts and diversity came mostly from newly produced T cells.

A word on this clonotype: Its antigen is still unknown.

Preparation of the TCRbeta library was carried out with unique molecular identifiers. In TCRdb, the PCR reads were re-called with MiXCR into one record per CDR3 protein. The data contain about 300,000 distinct CDR3 sequences, about 9.5% of them singletons. V lost 1 base, J lost 12 bases, and 10 bases lay in between. The CDR3 covers 12 residues. The V gene's germline CDR1 is MDHEN and CDR2 SYDVKM. V is TRBV28 and J is TRBJ2-1; D tentatively reads TRBD1 or TRBD2 (5 bases each). Source: PBMCs, taken before TCRalphabeta/CD19-depleted stem cell transplant. The source is a boy under two years old with acute myeloid leukemia, due to receive a stem cell transplant. CDR3: CASSLLGRPQFF. The CDR3 bases are TGTGCCAGCAGTTTATTGGGACGGCCGCAGTTCTTC.